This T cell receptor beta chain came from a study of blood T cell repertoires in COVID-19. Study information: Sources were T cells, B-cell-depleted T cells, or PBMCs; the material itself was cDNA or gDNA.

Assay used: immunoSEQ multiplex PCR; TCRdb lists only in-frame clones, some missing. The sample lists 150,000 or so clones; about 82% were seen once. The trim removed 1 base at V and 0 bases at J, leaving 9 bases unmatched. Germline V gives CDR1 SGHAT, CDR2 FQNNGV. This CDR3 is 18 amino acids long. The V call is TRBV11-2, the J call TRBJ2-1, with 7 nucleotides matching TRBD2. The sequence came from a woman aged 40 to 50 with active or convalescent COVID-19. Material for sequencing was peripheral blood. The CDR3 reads CASSLGGGTVSSYNEQFF. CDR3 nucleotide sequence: TGTGCCAGCAGCTTAGGGGGGGGGACTGTTAGCTCCTACAATGAGCAGTTCTTC.